This T cell receptor (beta chain) was sequenced during a study of molecular identifiers for immune sequencing clone quantification. Looking at the study overall: Replicates partitioned RNA from approximately 20,000 or 98,000 naive CD8 cells into five parts, sequencing four.

Bulk TCR library preparation followed previously described methods with listed TCR primers. TCRdb processed the PCR reads anew with MiXCR; each CDR3 protein has one entry. The sample yields more than 250,000 distinct CDR3 sequences, 20% to 25% seen once. Broader study findings: Spiked Jurkat TCR RNA equivalent to one cell was reportedly detectable in roughly 1 million naive cells.

The CDR3 extends over 14 amino acids. Trimming removed 8 bases from V and 0 bases from J, with 10 bases in between. Germline lookup yields CDR1 SEHNR and CDR2 FQNEAQ (reference sequence). This clonotype turned up a few times. Its antigen is still unknown. J is TRBJ2-2 and V is TRBV7-9, with a weak D call TRBD1 (6 bases). Source material: naive CD8+ T cells from blood, with Jurkat cell RNA spiked in. Regarding subset: FACS-sorted CD8+CD4-CCR7+CD45RA+ naive T cells. This receptor was identified in a human donor in good health. Some libraries in this study had Jurkat cell RNA spiked in. The DNA of the CDR3 is TGTGCCAGCCGGGACACTTCGAACACCGGGGAGCTGTTTTTT. It encodes CASRDTSNTGELFF.